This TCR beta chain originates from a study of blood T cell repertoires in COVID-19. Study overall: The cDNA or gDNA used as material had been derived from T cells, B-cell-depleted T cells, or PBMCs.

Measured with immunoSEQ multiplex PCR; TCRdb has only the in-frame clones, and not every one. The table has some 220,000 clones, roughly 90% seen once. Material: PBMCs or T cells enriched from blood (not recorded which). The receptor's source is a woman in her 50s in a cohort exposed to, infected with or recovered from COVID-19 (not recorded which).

The CDR3 reads CASSQGVQGNYGYTF. CDR3 DNA: TGTGCCAGCAGCCAAGGTGTTCAGGGGAACTATGGCTACACCTTC. The V call is TRBV3-1 (or the pseudogene TRBV3-2), the J call TRBJ1-2; D is perhaps TRBD1 (6 bases). Germline V gives CDR1 LGHDT, CDR2 YNNKEL (reference sequence). Trimming left V 1 base short and J 2 bases short, with 11 bases between. The CDR3 extends over 15 amino acids.